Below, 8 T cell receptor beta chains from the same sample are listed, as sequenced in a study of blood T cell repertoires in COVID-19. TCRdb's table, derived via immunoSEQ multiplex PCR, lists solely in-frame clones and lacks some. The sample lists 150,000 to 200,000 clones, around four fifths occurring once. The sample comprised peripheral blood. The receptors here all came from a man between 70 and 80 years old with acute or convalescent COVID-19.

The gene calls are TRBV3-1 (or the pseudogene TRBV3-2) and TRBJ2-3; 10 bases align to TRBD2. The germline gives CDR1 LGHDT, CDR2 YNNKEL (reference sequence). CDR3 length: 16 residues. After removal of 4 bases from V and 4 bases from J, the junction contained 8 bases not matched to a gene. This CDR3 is CASSPDRAGGSDTQYF. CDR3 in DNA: TGTGCCAGCAGCCCCGACCGAGCGGGAGGGTCAGATACGCAGTATTTT.

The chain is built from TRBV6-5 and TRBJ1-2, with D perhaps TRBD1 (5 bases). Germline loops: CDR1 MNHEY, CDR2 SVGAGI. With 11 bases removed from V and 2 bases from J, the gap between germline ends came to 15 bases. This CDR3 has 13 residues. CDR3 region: CAGGRVGNYGYTF. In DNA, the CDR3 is TGTGCCGGCGGCAGGGTTGGAAACTATGGCTACACCTTC.

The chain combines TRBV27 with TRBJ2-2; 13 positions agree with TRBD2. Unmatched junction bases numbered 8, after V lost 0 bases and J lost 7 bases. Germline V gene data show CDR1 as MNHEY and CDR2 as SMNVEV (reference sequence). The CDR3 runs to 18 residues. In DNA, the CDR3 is TGTGCCAGCAGTTTATCGACGGGACTAGCGGGATCGGACGGGGAGCTGTTTTTT. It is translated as CASSLSTGLAGSDGELFF.

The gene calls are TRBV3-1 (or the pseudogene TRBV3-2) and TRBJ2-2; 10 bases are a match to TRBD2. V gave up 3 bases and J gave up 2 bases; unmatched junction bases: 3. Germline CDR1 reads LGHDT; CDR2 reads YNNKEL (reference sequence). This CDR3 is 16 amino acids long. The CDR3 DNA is TGTGCCAGCAGCCAGCAGCGGGGGGGCAACACCGGGGAGCTGTTTTTT. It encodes CASSQQRGGNTGELFF.

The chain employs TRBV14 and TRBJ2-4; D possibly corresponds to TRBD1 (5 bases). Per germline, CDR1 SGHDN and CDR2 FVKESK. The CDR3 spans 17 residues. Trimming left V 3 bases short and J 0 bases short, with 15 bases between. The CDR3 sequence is CASSQDNTLLAKNIQYF. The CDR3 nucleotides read TGTGCCAGCAGCCAGGACAACACCCTTCTAGCCAAAAACATTCAGTACTTC.

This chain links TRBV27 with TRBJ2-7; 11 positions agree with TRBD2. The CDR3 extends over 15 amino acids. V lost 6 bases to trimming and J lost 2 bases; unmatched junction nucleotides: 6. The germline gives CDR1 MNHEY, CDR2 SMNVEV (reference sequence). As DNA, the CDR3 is TGTGCCAGCAGCCCTAGCGGGAGGCCTACCTACGAGCAGTACTTC. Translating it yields CASSPSGRPTYEQYF.

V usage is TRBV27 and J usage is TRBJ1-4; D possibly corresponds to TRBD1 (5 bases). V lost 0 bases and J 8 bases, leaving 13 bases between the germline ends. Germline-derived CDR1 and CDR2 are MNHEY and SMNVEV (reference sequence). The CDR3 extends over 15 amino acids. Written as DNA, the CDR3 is TGTGCCAGCAGTTTATCGATGCGGGGCTCCGAAAAACTGTTTTTT. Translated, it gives CASSLSMRGSEKLFF.

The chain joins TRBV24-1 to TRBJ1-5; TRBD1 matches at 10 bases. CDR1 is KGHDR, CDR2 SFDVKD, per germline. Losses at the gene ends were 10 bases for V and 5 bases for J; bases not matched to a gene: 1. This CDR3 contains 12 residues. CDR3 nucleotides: TGTGCCACTGGGACAGGGGATCAGCCCCAGCATTTT. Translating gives CATGTGDQPQHF.